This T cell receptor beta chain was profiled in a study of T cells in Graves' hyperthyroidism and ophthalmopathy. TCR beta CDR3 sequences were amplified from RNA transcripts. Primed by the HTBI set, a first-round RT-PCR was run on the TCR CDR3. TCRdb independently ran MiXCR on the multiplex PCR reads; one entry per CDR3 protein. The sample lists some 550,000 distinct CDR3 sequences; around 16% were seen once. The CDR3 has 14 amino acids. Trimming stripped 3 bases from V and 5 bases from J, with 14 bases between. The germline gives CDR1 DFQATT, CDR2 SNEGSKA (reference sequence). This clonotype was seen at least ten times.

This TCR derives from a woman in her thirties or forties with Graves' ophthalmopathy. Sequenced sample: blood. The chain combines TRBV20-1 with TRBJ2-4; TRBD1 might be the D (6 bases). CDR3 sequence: CSASRTGFQNIQYF. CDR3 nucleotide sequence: TGCAGTGCTAGCCGCACAGGGTTCCAAAACATTCAGTACTTC.